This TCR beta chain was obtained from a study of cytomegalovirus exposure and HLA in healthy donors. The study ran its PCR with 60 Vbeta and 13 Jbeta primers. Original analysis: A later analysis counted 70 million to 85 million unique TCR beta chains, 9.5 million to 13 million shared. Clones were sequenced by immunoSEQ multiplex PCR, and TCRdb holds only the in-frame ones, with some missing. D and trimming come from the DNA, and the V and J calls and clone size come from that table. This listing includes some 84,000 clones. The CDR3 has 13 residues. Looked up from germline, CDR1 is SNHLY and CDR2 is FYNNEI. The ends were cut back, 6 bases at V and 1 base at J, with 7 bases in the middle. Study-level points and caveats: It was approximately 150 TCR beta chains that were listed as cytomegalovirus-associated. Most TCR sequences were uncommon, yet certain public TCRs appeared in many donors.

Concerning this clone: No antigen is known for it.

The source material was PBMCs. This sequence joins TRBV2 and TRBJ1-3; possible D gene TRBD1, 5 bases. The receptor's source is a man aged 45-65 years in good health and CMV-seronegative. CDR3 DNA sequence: TGTGCCAGCAGCCCAGGGTCTGGAAACACCATATATTTT. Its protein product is CASSPGSGNTIYF. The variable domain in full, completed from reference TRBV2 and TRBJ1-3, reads EPEVTQTPSHQVTQMGQEVILRCVPISNHLYFYWYRQILGQKVEFLVSFYNNEISEKSEIFDDQFSVERPDGSNFTLKIRSTKLEDSAMYFCASSPGSGNTIYFGEGSWLTVV.